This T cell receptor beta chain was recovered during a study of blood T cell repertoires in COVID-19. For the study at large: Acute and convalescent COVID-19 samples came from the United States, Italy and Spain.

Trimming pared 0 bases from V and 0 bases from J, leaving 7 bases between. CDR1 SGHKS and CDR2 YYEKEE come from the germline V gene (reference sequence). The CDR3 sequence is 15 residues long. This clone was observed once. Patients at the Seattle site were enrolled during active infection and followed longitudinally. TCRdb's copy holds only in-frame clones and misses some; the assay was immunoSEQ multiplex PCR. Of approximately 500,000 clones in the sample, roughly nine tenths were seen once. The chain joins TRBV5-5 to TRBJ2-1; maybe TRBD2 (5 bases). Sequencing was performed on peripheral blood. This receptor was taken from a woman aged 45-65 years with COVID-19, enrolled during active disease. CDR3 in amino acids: CASSLGGISYNEQFF. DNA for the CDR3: TGTGCCAGCAGCTTGGGAGGGATCTCCTACAATGAGCAGTTCTTC.